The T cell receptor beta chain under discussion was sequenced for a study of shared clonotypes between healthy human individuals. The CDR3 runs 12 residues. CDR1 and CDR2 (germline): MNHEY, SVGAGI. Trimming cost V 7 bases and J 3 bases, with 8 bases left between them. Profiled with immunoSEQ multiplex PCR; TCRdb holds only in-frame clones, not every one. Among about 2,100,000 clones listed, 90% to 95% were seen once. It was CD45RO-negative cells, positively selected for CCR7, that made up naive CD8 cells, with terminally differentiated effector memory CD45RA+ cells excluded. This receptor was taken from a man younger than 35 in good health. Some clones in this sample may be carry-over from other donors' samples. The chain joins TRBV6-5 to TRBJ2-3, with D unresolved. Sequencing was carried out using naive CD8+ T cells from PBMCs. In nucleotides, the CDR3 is TGTGCCAGCACCGACGGTACAGATACGCAGTATTTT. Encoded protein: CASTDGTDTQYF.